Below, 30 T cell receptor beta chains from the same sample are listed, as sequenced in a study of blood T cell repertoires in COVID-19 (dated by TCRdb to the early 2020s). Libraries were constructed by the immunoSEQ multiplex PCR assay. Sourced from immuneACCESS, this table was stored by TCRdb with only in-frame sequences that have V and J called. A share of the clones is absent; for the studies checked, an unresolved V gene accounts for under half, and the remainder has no known explanation. This sample holds roughly 230,000 clones; 80% to 85% were observed only once. The ten largest clones represent around 3.6% of the sample. Material for sequencing was PBMCs or T cells enriched from blood (not recorded which). These receptors originate from a man aged 50-60 years who had recovered from COVID-19.

The chain couples TRBV30 to TRBJ1-1; 7 bases are a match to TRBD1. The CDR3 consists of 13 residues. The germline CDR1 and CDR2 sequences are GTSNPN and SVGIG (reference sequence). V was pared by 4 bases and J by 2 bases, with 4 bases of the junction left unmatched. CDR3: CAWNRGLNTEAFF. CDR3 coding DNA: TGTGCCTGGAACAGGGGCCTTAACACTGAAGCTTTCTTT. The full variable domain, in which reference TRBV30 and TRBJ1-1 provide the parts outside the CDR3, is SQTIHQWPATLVQPVGSPLSLECTVEGTSNPNLYWYRQAAGRGLQLLFYSVGIGQISSEVPQNLSASRPQDRQFILSSKKLLLSDSGFYLCAWNRGLNTEAFFGQGTRLTVV.

V usage is TRBV7-3 and J usage is TRBJ2-1; a possible D gene is TRBD1 (6 bases). The CDR3 sequence is 15 residues long. Per the germline V gene, CDR1 is SGHTA and CDR2 is FQGTGA. The germline V and J ends were trimmed by 0 bases and 3 bases, with 9 bases remaining between them. Here the CDR3 reads CASSLTLGGYNEQFF. In nucleotides, the CDR3 is TGTGCCAGCAGCTTAACCTTAGGGGGCTACAATGAGCAGTTCTTC.

Turning to this clone: This sample also contains other DNA sequences that code for the same CDR3. J is TRBJ1-2 and V is TRBV28; D remains unclear. This CDR3 contains 12 residues. Trimming took off 5 bases at V and 5 bases at J, with 9 bases between the two ends. Germline CDR1 MDHEN, CDR2 SYDVKM. The CDR3 nucleotides are TGTGCCAGCAGTCCCCCCAGTTATGGCTACACCTTC. Protein sequence: CASSPPSYGYTF.

The chain uses TRBV5-8 and TRBJ1-4; TRBD1 matches at 7 bases. Germline values: CDR1 SGHTS, CDR2 YDEGEE. This CDR3 spans 16 amino acids. The trim removed 3 bases at V and 7 bases at J, leaving 12 bases unmatched. CDR3 coding DNA: TGTGCCAGCAGCTCGGACTTGACAGGGTTAGCTGAAAAACTGTTTTTT. Protein product: CASSSDLTGLAEKLFF. Drawing the rest from reference TRBV5-8 and TRBJ1-4, the complete variable domain is EAGVTQSPTHLIKTRGQQATLRCSPISGHTSVYWYQQALGLGLQFLLWYDEGEERNRGNFPPRFSGRQFPNYSSELNVNALELEDSALYLCASSSDLTGLAEKLFFGSGTQLSVL.

The chain links TRBV28 to TRBJ2-1; possible D gene TRBD2, 5 bases. The CDR3 totals 16 residues. Germline CDR1 reads MDHEN; CDR2 reads SYDVKM. Trimming left V 5 bases short and J 4 bases short, with 18 bases between. CDR3 in DNA: TGTGCCAGCAGTGCCCTCCGAGCGGTGGGTTACAATGAGCAGTTCTTC. This gives the protein CASSALRAVGYNEQFF. The entire variable domain, with the rest obtained from reference TRBV28 and TRBJ2-1, is as follows: DVKVTQSSRYLVKRTGEKVFLECVQDMDHENMFWYRQDPGLGLRLIYFSYDVKMKEKGDIPEGYSVSREKKERFSLILESASTNQTSMYLCASSALRAVGYNEQFFGPGTRLTVL.

This chain links TRBV19 with TRBJ1-1, with a weak D call TRBD1 (5 bases). Germline-derived CDR1 and CDR2 are LNHDA and SQIVND (reference sequence). Trimming removed 3 bases at V and 0 bases at J, with 11 bases between. The CDR3 sequence is 15 residues long. The chain's CDR3 is CASSIAGGVNTEAFF. In DNA form, the CDR3 reads TGTGCCAGTAGTATTGCTGGGGGGGTGAACACTGAAGCTTTCTTT. Looking up the rest from reference TRBV19 and TRBJ1-1 gives the full variable domain: DGGITQSPKYLFRKEGQNVTLSCEQNLNHDAMYWYRQDPGQGLRLIYYSQIVNDFQKGDIAEGYSVSREKKESFPLTVTSAQKNPTAFYLCASSIAGGVNTEAFFGQGTRLTVV.

The chain employs TRBV5-4 and TRBJ2-1; 10 bases are shared with TRBD1. The CDR3 contains 13 residues. Trimming took 7 bases from V and 6 from J; bases not matched to a gene: 4. In germline, CDR1 is SGHNT, CDR2 YYREEE (reference sequence). The CDR3 bases are TGTGCCAGCGGGACAGGGGCAGGCAATGAGCAGTTCTTC. Amino acids: CASGTGAGNEQFF.

The V and J genes are TRBV3-1 (or the pseudogene TRBV3-2) and TRBJ1-1, with a weak D call TRBD1 (5 bases). The germline CDR1 and CDR2 sequences are LGHDT and YNNKEL (reference sequence). Trimming pared 3 bases from V and 0 bases from J, leaving 17 bases between. The CDR3 length is 17 residues. The DNA for the CDR3 is TGTGCCAGCAGCCAGGGGGGGGGTTCTACACTGAACACTGAAGCTTTCTTT. It encodes CASSQGGGSTLNTEAFF.

J is TRBJ2-1 and V is TRBV7-3; 7 bases align to TRBD1. V lost 3 bases, J lost 6 bases, and 8 bases stayed unmatched. Germline CDR1 SGHTA, CDR2 FQGTGA. This CDR3 has 15 residues. CDR3 sequence (DNA): TGTGCCAGCAGCTTCGACAGGGCCTCTATCAATGAGCAGTTCTTC. Translated: CASSFDRASINEQFF.

The chain uses TRBV6-5 and TRBJ1-5; D is uncertain. With 5 bases removed from V and 4 bases from J, the gap between germline ends came to 6 bases. CDR1 MNHEY and CDR2 SVGAGI come from the germline V gene. The CDR3 consists of 12 residues. The CDR3 protein is CASSRTNQPQHF. Here the CDR3 DNA reads TGTGCCAGCAGTCGCACTAATCAGCCCCAGCATTTT.

The table lists this clone with a count of one. V gene TRBV5-1 combines with J gene TRBJ1-3; D call uncertain. The CDR3 loop spans 16 amino acids. The germline V and J ends were trimmed by 3 bases and 3 bases, with 16 bases remaining between them. CDR1 is SGHRS and CDR2 is YFSETQ in the germline V gene. The chain's CDR3 is CASSSFEFSGGNTIYF. In DNA, the CDR3 is TGCGCCAGCAGCTCCTTCGAATTTTCGGGTGGAAACACCATATATTTT.

This chain uses TRBV4-1 with TRBJ1-1; D gene ambiguous. Germline CDR1 reads MGHRA; CDR2 reads YSYEKL. This CDR3 contains 16 residues. Between the trimmed V and J ends, which lost 6 bases and 11 bases, there was a span of 28 bases. The CDR3 protein is CASSHRVSSRGWEAFF. In DNA, the CDR3 is TGCGCCAGCAGTCACCGCGTCTCCTCCCGGGGATGGGAGGCTTTCTTT.

CDR3 sequence (DNA): TGTGCCAGTAGTTATAGAGGGGGTTCCAATGAAAAACTGTTTTTT. Protein sequence: CASSYRGGSNEKLFF. V is TRBV19 and J is TRBJ1-4, with D possibly TRBD1 on 6 matching bases. V lost 5 bases and J lost 5, with 15 bases in between. CDR3 size: 15 residues. Germline V gene lookup returns CDR1 LNHDA and CDR2 SQIVND (reference sequence). Complete variable domain (other parts from reference TRBV19 and TRBJ1-4): DGGITQSPKYLFRKEGQNVTLSCEQNLNHDAMYWYRQDPGQGLRLIYYSQIVNDFQKGDIAEGYSVSREKKESFPLTVTSAQKNPTAFYLCASSYRGGSNEKLFFGSGTQLSVL.

V usage is TRBV3-1 (or the pseudogene TRBV3-2) and J usage is TRBJ1-2; 8 bases map to TRBD1. CDR3 length: 18 residues. Looked up from germline, CDR1 is LGHDT and CDR2 is YNNKEL (reference sequence). V gave up 1 base and J gave up 2 bases; unmatched junction bases: 12. CDR3 bases: TGTGCCAGCAGCCAAGCCCTGGGCAGGGGGCGCACCAACTATGGCTACACCTTC. It is translated as CASSQALGRGRTNYGYTF.

The V and J genes are TRBV6-4 and TRBJ2-2; D is uncertain. V lost 4 bases and J lost 3, with 9 bases in between. Germline CDR1 MRHNA, CDR2 SNTAGT. The CDR3 runs to 14 residues. CDR3 bases: TGTGCCAGCAGTGTTGCAACGGACACCGGGGAGCTGTTTTTT. Its translation is CASSVATDTGELFF.

The V gene is TRBV29-1, the J gene TRBJ1-2; 7 nucleotides match TRBD1. This CDR3 spans 17 amino acids. Unmatched junction bases numbered 20, after V lost 6 bases and J lost 4 bases. Germline-derived CDR1 and CDR2 are SQVTM and ANQGSEA. CDR3 DNA: TGCAGCGTGCGGGTTGACAGGGCATCATTGGTCGCCTATGGCTACACCTTC. Translating gives CSVRVDRASLVAYGYTF.

The chain combines TRBV5-1 with TRBJ2-5, with 9 bases identical to TRBD2. Germline CDR1 SGHRS, CDR2 YFSETQ. The trim removed 5 bases at V and 4 bases at J, leaving 15 bases unmatched. The CDR3 runs to 17 residues. CDR3 sequence reads: CASRARGAGGPGETQYF. DNA of the CDR3: TGCGCCAGCAGGGCTCGGGGAGCGGGGGGCCCCGGAGAGACCCAGTACTTC.

The genes are TRBV28 and TRBJ1-4; D uncertain. V was trimmed by 6 bases and J by 0 bases, leaving 17 bases between them. The germline V gene encodes CDR1 MDHEN and CDR2 SYDVKM. This CDR3 has 17 amino acids. CDR3: CASRQPSGLSTNEKLFF. For the CDR3, the DNA is TGTGCCAGCAGACAGCCTTCAGGATTATCAACTAATGAAAAACTGTTTTTT.

The chain links TRBV28 to TRBJ1-2, with 9 positions matching TRBD1. Germline-derived CDR1 and CDR2 are MDHEN and SYDVKM. The CDR3 totals 15 residues. The V and J ends lost 5 bases and 7 bases, in that order; junction bases with no gene match: 11. In DNA form, the CDR3 reads TGTGCCAGCAGTCCGGGGGACAGGGCCGTTTTTGGCTACACCTTC. Residues: CASSPGDRAVFGYTF.

The chain uses TRBV6-2 or TRBV6-3 and TRBJ2-1, with 7 bases matching TRBD2. V lost 5 bases, J lost 2 bases, and 3 bases stayed unmatched. The CDR3 contains 14 residues. CDR1 is MNHEY and CDR2 is SVGEGT in the germline V gene. CDR3 nucleotide sequence: TGTGCCAGCAGTAGTGGGAGGGCCTACAATGAGCAGTTCTTC. This codes for CASSSGRAYNEQFF.

The chain couples TRBV6-2 or TRBV6-3 to TRBJ1-5; unclear D gene. V was trimmed by 2 bases and J by 5 bases, leaving 10 bases between them. This CDR3 has 14 residues. Germline-derived CDR1 and CDR2 are MNHEY and SVGEGT. The CDR3 region has the DNA TGTGCCAGCAGTTACGTAACACGGGATCAGCCCCAGCATTTT. This sequence encodes CASSYVTRDQPQHF.

The chain links TRBV7-6 to TRBJ2-7; 14 nucleotides line up with TRBD2. V lost 0 bases to trimming and J lost 2 bases; unmatched junction nucleotides: 3. This CDR3 comprises 17 residues. Per the germline V gene, CDR1 is SGHVS and CDR2 is FNYEAQ. The CDR3 protein is CASSLATSGRVPYEQYF. The CDR3 nucleotides are TGTGCCAGCAGCTTAGCGACTAGCGGGAGGGTTCCCTACGAGCAGTACTTC.

This chain uses TRBV7-2 with TRBJ2-3; a possible D gene is TRBD2 (6 bases). CDR1 and CDR2 from the germline V gene are SGHTA and FQGNSA. Trimming shortened V by 5 bases and J by 8 bases, and 20 bases separated the two germline ends. The CDR3 is made up of 15 amino acids. The DNA of the CDR3 is TGTGCCAGCAGCCCCCCCCGGACTGGGGGAGGTACGCAGTATTTT. Translated: CASSPPRTGGGTQYF.

The chain uses TRBV7-2 and TRBJ2-2; 12 nucleotides match TRBD2. V trimming: 4 bases; J trimming: 4 bases; junction bases outside the gene matches: 4. Germline CDR1 SGHTA, CDR2 FQGNSA. There are 16 residues in the CDR3. CDR3 sequence (DNA): TGTGCCAGCAGCTCCGGACTAGCGGGACCCACCGGGGAGCTGTTTTTT. Its translation: CASSSGLAGPTGELFF. Full variable domain (outside the CDR3, taken from reference TRBV7-2 and TRBJ2-2): GAGVSQSPSNKVTEKGKDVELRCDPISGHTALYWYRQSLGQGLEFLIYFQGNSAPDKSGLPSDRFSAERTGGSVSTLTIQRTQQEDSAVYLCASSSGLAGPTGELFFGEGSRLTVL.

J is TRBJ1-2 and V is TRBV6-5; the D gene is possibly TRBD1 (5 bases). Germline V gene lookup returns CDR1 MNHEY and CDR2 SVGAGI. This CDR3 is built from 14 residues. V shed 6 bases and J shed 7 bases, with 18 bases lying between them. The CDR3 loop is CASRPLGGSSGYTF. DNA for the CDR3: TGTGCCAGCAGGCCGCTCGGGGGTTCGTCTGGCTACACCTTC.

The gene calls are TRBV18 and TRBJ1-5; TRBD1 might be the D (5 bases). Germline V gene sequence: CDR1 KGHSH, CDR2 LQKENI. V gave up 4 bases and J gave up 3 bases, with 10 bases separating them. The CDR3 runs 14 residues. The CDR3 bases are TGTGCCAGCTCACTGGGAGGGGCCAATCAGCCCCAGCATTTT. As protein: CASSLGGANQPQHF.

The genes are TRBV5-1 and TRBJ2-1; 9 nucleotides match TRBD2. Germline CDR1 reads SGHRS; CDR2 reads YFSETQ. The V segment lost 5 bases and the J segment 3 bases; nucleotides outside the gene matches: 3. The CDR3 runs to 14 residues. The CDR3 here is CASRLAGSYNEQFF. The CDR3, as DNA: TGCGCCAGCAGGCTAGCGGGGAGCTACAATGAGCAGTTCTTC. The whole variable domain, remainder taken from reference TRBV5-1 and TRBJ2-1, is KAGVTQTPRYLIKTRGQQVTLSCSPISGHRSVSWYQQTPGQGLQFLFEYFSETQRNKGNFPGRFSGRQFSNSRSEMNVSTLELGDSALYLCASRLAGSYNEQFFGPGTRLTVL.

This chain uses TRBV7-2 with TRBJ2-7; D perhaps matches TRBD1 (5 bases). The length of the CDR3 is 11 residues. Trimming took 5 bases from V and 11 from J, leaving 13 bases between them. Germline V gene data show CDR1 as SGHTA and CDR2 as FQGNSA. In DNA form, the CDR3 reads TGTGCCAGCAGCATCCGTGGGGCTAAGTACTTC. This encodes CASSIRGAKYF.

V usage is TRBV14 and J usage is TRBJ2-1, with D maybe TRBD1 (6 bases). Between the trimmed V and J ends, which lost 2 bases and 7 bases, there was a span of 12 bases. The CDR3 runs 14 residues. Germline V gene sequence: CDR1 SGHDN, CDR2 FVKESK. The CDR3 nucleotides are TGTGCCAGCAGCCAACTACAGGGATATAATGAGCAGTTCTTC. Translated, it gives CASSQLQGYNEQFF.

The V call is TRBV5-1, the J call TRBJ1-2, with D tentatively TRBD1 (6 bases). Germline assignment: CDR1 SGHRS and CDR2 YFSETQ. Trimming stripped 4 bases from V and 8 bases from J, with 18 bases between. This CDR3 spans 14 amino acids. The CDR3 sequence is CASSADDRPGGYTF. CDR3 sequence (DNA): TGCGCCAGCAGCGCAGACGACAGGCCGGGGGGCTACACCTTC. Supplemented by reference TRBV5-1 and TRBJ1-2, the full variable domain reads KAGVTQTPRYLIKTRGQQVTLSCSPISGHRSVSWYQQTPGQGLQFLFEYFSETQRNKGNFPGRFSGRQFSNSRSEMNVSTLELGDSALYLCASSADDRPGGYTFGSGTRLTVV.